The rows below give T cell receptor beta chains drawn from one sample of a study of blood T cell repertoires in COVID-19. The table came from immunoSEQ multiplex PCR; TCRdb's copy has only in-frame clones and leaves some out. The sample consists of fewer than 250,000 clones, about 88% of them appearing once. The sequenced sample consisted of peripheral blood. The origin of the receptors is a woman aged 40-49 years who had recovered from COVID-19. CDR3s include the opening cysteine and the closing phenylalanine or tryptophan. D genes are given only for firm matches. Not every row has a clone size; where given, it reads once, few, many or a size class.

clone size | J gene | D gene | V gene | CDR3 DNA | CDR3 protein
NA | TRBJ1-2 | TRBD1 | TRBV6-5 | TGTGCCAGCAGCGGACAGGGGGGGACATCCGGCTACACCTTC | CASSGQGGTSGYTF
NA | TRBJ1-1 | TRBD1 | TRBV4-3 | TGCGCCAGCAGCCAAGAAGACAGGGTGGACACTGAAGCTTTCTTT | CASSQEDRVDTEAFF
NA | TRBJ1-1 | NA | TRBV5-8 | TGTGCCAGCAGCTTCGGGGAAGCTTTCTTT | CASSFGEAFF
NA | TRBJ2-2 | NA | TRBV7-6 | TGTGCCAGCAGCTTAGCTTTACAGGGATCCGGGGAGCTGTTTTTT | CASSLALQGSGELFF
NA | TRBJ2-7 | NA | TRBV10-3 | TGTGCCATCAGTGATCAAAATTACGAGCAGTACTTC | CAISDQNYEQYF
NA | TRBJ2-7 | NA | TRBV19 | TGTGCCAGTAGTATTAATATGGGGACTGAATACGAGCAGTACTTC | CASSINMGTEYEQYF
NA | TRBJ1-2 | NA | TRBV20-1 | TGCAGTGCTAGTCCCACAGGTTATGGCTACACCTTC | CSASPTGYGYTF
NA | TRBJ2-5 | NA | TRBV4-2 | TGTGCCAGCAGCCAAGATCCGGGAACTCGAGAGACCCAGTACTTC | CASSQDPGTRETQYF
once | TRBJ2-1 | NA | TRBV6-5 | TGTGCCAGCAGTTATGTAGCCGGACACTACAATGAGCAGTTCTTC | CASSYVAGHYNEQFF
NA | TRBJ2-1 | TRBD2 | TRBV5-1 | TGCGCCAGCAGCTGGGGGACTAGTGAGCAGTTCTTC | CASSWGTSEQFF
NA | TRBJ2-1 | TRBD2 | TRBV6-4 | TGTGCCAGCAGTGACGGAACTCTAGCGGGAGTTCCGAATGAGCAGTTCTTC | CASSDGTLAGVPNEQFF
NA | TRBJ2-3 | TRBD2 | TRBV3-1/TRBV3-2 | TGTGCCAGCAGCCTAATCGGACTAGCGGGAGGGGGCGCAGATACGCAGTATTTT | CASSLIGLAGGGADTQYF
NA | TRBJ2-3 | NA | TRBV5-1 | TGCGCCAGCAGCTTCCGAGGGGGTCACGGCACAGATACGCAGTATTTT | CASSFRGGHGTDTQYF
NA | TRBJ1-2 | TRBD1 | TRBV12-5 | TGTGCTAGCCTAGACAGGGTTTTAGAGGGCTACACCTTC | CASLDRVLEGYTF
once | TRBJ2-7 | NA | TRBV27 | TGTGCCAGCAGTTTATATACGGGACACTACGAGCAGTACTTC | CASSLYTGHYEQYF
NA | TRBJ1-1 | NA | TRBV15 | TGTGCCACCTCGGCTCTCAGAGGCCCCACATTCGAAGCTTTCTTT | CATSALRGPTFEAFF
NA | TRBJ1-4 | NA | TRBV27 | TGTGCCAGCCAAAAGTTCTACAGGATGGATGAAAAACTGTTTTTT | CASQKFYRMDEKLFF
few | TRBJ2-1 | NA | TRBV30 | TGTGCCTGGAGTGCCCGCAATGAGCAGTTCTTC | CAWSARNEQFF
NA | TRBJ1-2 | NA | TRBV10-3 | TGTGCCATCAGTTCAGGGGTGTATGGCTACACCTTC | CAISSGVYGYTF
NA | TRBJ2-5 | NA | TRBV6-1 | TGTGCCAGCAGTGATCCACAGGGATTAGAGACCCAGTACTTC | CASSDPQGLETQYF